This is a list of T cell receptor beta chains from one sample in a study of T cells in Graves' hyperthyroidism and ophthalmopathy. TCRdb used MiXCR to reprocess the multiplex PCR reads, holding one entry per CDR3 protein. The table includes around 690,000 distinct CDR3 sequences, 17% detected once. The sequencing sample was made of blood. These receptors were taken from a man in his fifties or sixties with Graves' hyperthyroidism. The CDR3 runs from the conserved cysteine through the conserved F or W. The order of the fields is D gene, CDR3 length, J gene, V gene, clone size, CDR3 DNA, CDR3 protein. D genes are given only for firm matches. Clone size appears in some rows only: once, few, many, or a class for an expanded clone.

TRBD2 | 15 | TRBJ2-7 | TRBV20-1 | many | TGCAGTGCTAGCTCTTCTTCAGCGGGAGGCTACGAGCAGTACTTC | CSASSSSAGGYEQYF
- | 14 | TRBJ2-5 | TRBV27 | few | TGTGCCAGCAGTTTATTAGAGGGCCAAGAGACCCAGTACTTC | CASSLLEGQETQYF
TRBD2 | 16 | TRBJ2-1 | TRBV14 | - | TGTGCCGGCAGCCAAGATGAGCGGGAGAGCCCGGGGGAGCAGTTCTTC | CAGSQDERESPGEQFF
- | 12 | TRBJ2-7 | TRBV28 | many | TGTGCCAGCAGTTTCATACCCTACGAGCAGTACTTC | CASSFIPYEQYF
- | 16 | TRBJ1-1 | TRBV20-1 | few | TGCAGTGCTCCGAAGGACCCCGGACTTCAGAACACTGAAGCTTTCTTT | CSAPKDPGLQNTEAFF
- | 15 | TRBJ2-5 | TRBV7-2 | many | TGTGCCAGCAGCTTAGCGAGGGGGATTCAAGAGACCCAGTACTTC | CASSLARGIQETQYF
TRBD1 | 16 | TRBJ1-2 | TRBV5-1 | - | TGCGCCAGCAGCAAGGTGCCGGGACAGAGTTTCTATGGCTACACCTTC | CASSKVPGQSFYGYTF
- | 14 | TRBJ2-2 | TRBV27 | many | TGTGCCAGCAGTCCCCGGGTCTATACCGGGGAGCTGTTTTTT | CASSPRVYTGELFF
TRBD1 | 14 | TRBJ2-7 | TRBV19 | - | TGTGCCAATAGATACCGGGACAGGGGCTACGAGCAGTACTTC | CANRYRDRGYEQYF
TRBD2 | 17 | TRBJ2-2 | TRBV20-1 | - | TGCAGTGCTAGAGAATTCGGATCTAGCGGGAGAAACGGGGAGCTGTTTTTT | CSAREFGSSGRNGELFF
TRBD2 | 20 | TRBJ2-1 | TRBV13 | few | TGTGCCAGCAGCCCCGCCGGGACTAGCGGGAGTTACCGCTCCTACAATGAGCAGTTCTTC | CASSPAGTSGSYRSYNEQFF
- | 15 | TRBJ1-2 | TRBV6-1 | - | TGTGCCAGCAGTGCATCGCTCGGAGGTTGGTATGGCTACACCTTC | CASSASLGGWYGYTF
- | 10 | TRBJ2-3 | TRBV20-1 | few | TGCAGTGCTAGAGACAGTACGCAGTATTTT | CSARDSTQYF
TRBD2 | 18 | TRBJ2-7 | TRBV6-9 | - | TGTGCCAGCAGTTTACCGGGACTAGCGGGACTCTCCTCCTACGAGCAGTACTTC | CASSLPGLAGLSSYEQYF
TRBD1 | 14 | TRBJ2-7 | TRBV28 | many | TGTGCCAGCAGCGGATCTGACAGGGGCTACGAGCAGTACTTC | CASSGSDRGYEQYF
- | 15 | TRBJ2-1 | TRBV5-1 | once | TGCGCCAGCAGCTTGACGGTCGGTGCCTACAATGAGCAGTTCTTC | CASSLTVGAYNEQFF
TRBD1 | 13 | TRBJ1-4 | TRBV20-1 | many | TGCAGTGCTGGACAGGGAGGTGGTGAAAAACTGTTTTTT | CSAGQGGGEKLFF
- | 14 | TRBJ2-5 | TRBV12-3/TRBV12-4 | many | TGTGCCAGCAGTGTGCGGGACAGCCAAGAGACCCAGTACTTC | CASSVRDSQETQYF
- | 16 | TRBJ2-2 | TRBV7-8 | many | TGTGCCAGCAGCTTAGCAAGGGCCCTGATGGGCGGGGAGCTGTTTTTT | CASSLARALMGGELFF
- | 14 | TRBJ2-1 | TRBV18 | - | TGTGCCAGCTCACCACGAGGGACGAACAATGAGCAGTTCTTC | CASSPRGTNNEQFF
TRBD2 | 18 | TRBJ2-1 | TRBV9 | many | TGTGCCAGCAGCGTCCCATTTAGCGGGAGGGCGATGAACAATGAGCAGTTCTTC | CASSVPFSGRAMNNEQFF
- | 16 | TRBJ2-7 | TRBV19 | - | TGTGCCAGTAGTGCCCTCGGGACCACCAGCTCCTACGAGCAGTACTTC | CASSALGTTSSYEQYF
- | 15 | TRBJ2-7 | TRBV28 | many | TGTGCCAGCAGTTTTATTCCGGCAGGGGGGTACGAGCAGTACTTC | CASSFIPAGGYEQYF
- | 14 | TRBJ2-1 | TRBV19 | - | TGTGCCAGTACCCCCAGAGGGTCCGGCGGGGAGCAGTTCTTC | CASTPRGSGGEQFF
TRBD2 | 17 | TRBJ2-1 | TRBV24-1 | - | TGTGCCACCAGTGATCTACCTAGCGGGAGCTCCTACAATGAGCAGTTCTTC | CATSDLPSGSSYNEQFF
- | 14 | TRBJ1-1 | TRBV30 | many | TGTGCCTGGAGTCTTCGGGGGCTGAACACTGAAGCTTTCTTT | CAWSLRGLNTEAFF
- | 14 | TRBJ2-1 | TRBV6-2/TRBV6-3 | - | TGTGCCAGCAGTCGCGGGTCCCACTACAATGAGCAGTTCTTC | CASSRGSHYNEQFF
- | 14 | TRBJ1-2 | TRBV2 | many | TGTGCCAGCACCCGGACAGCTAATAACTATGGCTACACCTTC | CASTRTANNYGYTF
- | 13 | TRBJ1-2 | TRBV5-1 | - | TGCGCCAGCAGCTCGGACCCTTTCTATGGCTACACCTTC | CASSSDPFYGYTF
TRBD1 | 16 | TRBJ2-2 | TRBV12-3/TRBV12-4 | many | TGTGCCACCGTTCTCCGGGACAGGGCGAACACCGGGGAGCTGTTTTTT | CATVLRDRANTGELFF
- | 13 | TRBJ1-2 | TRBV25-1 | - | TGTGCCAGCAGTGAATCTCTTAACTATGGCTACACCTTC | CASSESLNYGYTF
- | 17 | TRBJ1-6 | TRBV28 | many | TGTGCCAGTAATTCGGACGGATTGAGCTCCTATAATTCACCCCTCCACTTT | CASNSDGLSSYNSPLHF
- | 14 | TRBJ1-1 | TRBV7-3 | - | TGTGCCAGCAGCGAGGAGGCCAGGGGTACTGAAGCTTTCTTT | CASSEEARGTEAFF
- | 14 | TRBJ1-1 | TRBV6-5 | few | TGTGCCAGCAGTTACGACAACGGGAACACTGAAGCTTTCTTT | CASSYDNGNTEAFF
- | 17 | TRBJ2-3 | TRBV24-1 | few | TGTGCCACCAGTGATTTGGGGCAGGATACTAGCACAGATACGCAGTATTTT | CATSDLGQDTSTDTQYF
- | 16 | TRBJ2-5 | TRBV11-2 | many | TGTGCCAGCAGACAGACCGAGACTAGTTCTGTGGAGACCCAGTACTTC | CASRQTETSSVETQYF
- | 16 | TRBJ2-3 | TRBV6-2/TRBV6-3 | few | TGTGCCAGCAGAGGCCGGGCAGGGGCTAGAGCAGATACGCAGTATTTT | CASRGRAGARADTQYF
- | 15 | TRBJ1-2 | TRBV12-3/TRBV12-4 | many | TGTGCCAGCAGCCGAGGGCCGGCTCTAAAGTATGGCTACACCTTC | CASSRGPALKYGYTF
- | 17 | TRBJ2-3 | TRBV28 | many | TGTGCCAGCAGTTTATTATTCGGGAGCTCCCGCACAGATACGCAGTATTTT | CASSLLFGSSRTDTQYF
- | 15 | TRBJ2-3 | TRBV20-1 | - | TGCAGTGCTCCTGATTTGCGGGAAGCCGGAGATACGCAGTATTTT | CSAPDLREAGDTQYF
TRBD2 | 16 | TRBJ2-7 | TRBV7-8 | many | TGTGCCAGCAGCCCCATCCTAGCGGGAGATTGGGGCGAGCAGTACTTC | CASSPILAGDWGEQYF
TRBD2 | 17 | TRBJ2-3 | TRBV20-1 | - | TGCAGTGCTAGAGCGTATATGACTAGCGGGAGTGGGGATACGCAGTATTTT | CSARAYMTSGSGDTQYF
TRBD2 | 15 | TRBJ2-1 | TRBV10-3 | many | TGTGCCATCAGCGAGACTAGCGGGAGCTACAATGAGCAGTTCTTC | CAISETSGSYNEQFF
- | 15 | TRBJ1-6 | TRBV16 | - | TGTGCCAGCACTCGGGGAGACTCCTATAATTCACCCGTCCACTTT | CASTRGDSYNSPVHF
TRBD2 | 14 | TRBJ2-1 | TRBV2 | many | TGTGCCAGCATGAATGCGGGAGGGCCCAATGAGCAGTTCTTC | CASMNAGGPNEQFF
TRBD2 | 15 | TRBJ2-7 | TRBV28 | - | TGTGCCAGCAGCGGACTAGCGGGGCTCTACAATGAGCAGTACTTC | CASSGLAGLYNEQYF
- | 13 | TRBJ1-1 | TRBV6-4 | - | TGTGCCAGCAGGGTACGCTTAAACACTGAAGCTTTCTTT | CASRVRLNTEAFF
- | 18 | TRBJ2-2 | TRBV15 | - | TGTGCCACCAGCAGGTCACAGGGTGGCCCCGCCGGGACCGGGGAGCTGTTTTTT | CATSRSQGGPAGTGELFF
- | 14 | TRBJ2-7 | TRBV25-1 | few | TGTGCCAGCAGTGTGGGCGGCGGTTCCTACGAGCAGTACTTC | CASSVGGGSYEQYF
TRBD1 | 15 | TRBJ2-2 | TRBV6-2/TRBV6-3 | - | TGTGCCAGCAAAATGGGACAGGGACGCACCGGGGAGCTGTTTTTT | CASKMGQGRTGELFF
TRBD1 | 17 | TRBJ1-2 | TRBV29-1 | - | TGCAGCCGATCCGGCCGGGACAGGGAAAAGCTGTCCTATGGCTACACCTTC | CSRSGRDREKLSYGYTF
- | 20 | TRBJ2-6 | TRBV28 | many | TGTGCCAGCAGGCAAAAATTGACAGTGAACAGACCCTCTGGGGCCAACGTCCTGACTTTC | CASRQKLTVNRPSGANVLTF
- | 16 | TRBJ2-3 | TRBV18 | - | TGTGCCAGCTCACCAAAAGGGGGATCCAGCACAGATACGCAGTATTTT | CASSPKGGSSTDTQYF
- | 15 | TRBJ1-1 | TRBV9 | - | TGTGCCAGCAGCTCCCGGACAGAGTTGAACACTGAAGCTTTCTTT | CASSSRTELNTEAFF